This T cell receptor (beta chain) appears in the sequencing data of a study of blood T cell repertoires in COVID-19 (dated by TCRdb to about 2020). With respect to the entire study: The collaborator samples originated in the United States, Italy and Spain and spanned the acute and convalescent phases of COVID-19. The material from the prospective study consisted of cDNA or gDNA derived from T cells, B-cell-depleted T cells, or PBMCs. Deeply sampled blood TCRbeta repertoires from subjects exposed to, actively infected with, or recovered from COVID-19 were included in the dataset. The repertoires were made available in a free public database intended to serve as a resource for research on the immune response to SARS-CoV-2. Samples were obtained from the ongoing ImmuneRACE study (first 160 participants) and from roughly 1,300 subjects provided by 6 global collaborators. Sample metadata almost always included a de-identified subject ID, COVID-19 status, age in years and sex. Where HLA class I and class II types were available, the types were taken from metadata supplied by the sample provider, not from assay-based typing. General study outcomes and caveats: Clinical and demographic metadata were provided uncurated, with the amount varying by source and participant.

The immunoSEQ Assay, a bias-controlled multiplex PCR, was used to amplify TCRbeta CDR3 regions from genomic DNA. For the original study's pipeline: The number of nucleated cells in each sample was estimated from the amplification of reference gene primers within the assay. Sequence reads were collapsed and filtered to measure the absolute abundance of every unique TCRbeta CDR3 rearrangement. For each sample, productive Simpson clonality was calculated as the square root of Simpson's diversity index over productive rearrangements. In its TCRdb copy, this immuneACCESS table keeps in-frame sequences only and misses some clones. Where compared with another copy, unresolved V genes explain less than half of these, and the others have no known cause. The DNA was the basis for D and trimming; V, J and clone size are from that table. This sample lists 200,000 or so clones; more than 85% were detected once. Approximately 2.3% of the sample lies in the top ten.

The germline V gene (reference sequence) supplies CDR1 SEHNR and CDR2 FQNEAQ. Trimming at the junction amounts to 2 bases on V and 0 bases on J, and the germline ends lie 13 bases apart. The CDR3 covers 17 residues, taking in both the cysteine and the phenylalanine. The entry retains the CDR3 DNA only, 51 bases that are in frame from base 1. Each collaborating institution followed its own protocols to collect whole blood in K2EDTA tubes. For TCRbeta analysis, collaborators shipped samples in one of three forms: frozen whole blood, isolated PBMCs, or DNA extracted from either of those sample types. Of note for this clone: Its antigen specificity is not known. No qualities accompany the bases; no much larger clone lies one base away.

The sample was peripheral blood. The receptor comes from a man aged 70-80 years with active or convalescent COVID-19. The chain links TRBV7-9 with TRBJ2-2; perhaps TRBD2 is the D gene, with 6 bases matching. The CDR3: CASSLPQWRANTGELFF. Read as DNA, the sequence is TGTGCCAGCAGCTTACCCCAGTGGAGGGCGAACACCGGGGAGCTGTTTTTT.